Shown below are 18 T cell receptor beta chains from a single sample sequenced in a study of neurological immune-mediated disorders (dated by TCRdb to between 2018 and 2021). Library prep was done by 5' RACE. Sequencing relied on an Illumina HiSeq 2500. In-frame beta chains were kept once TCRdb had trimmed the public reads at Q25 with fastp and called clones with MiXCR. Duplicate CDR3 protein sequences are folded into a single record with the most common DNA and genes. The sample contains approximately 30,000 distinct CDR3 sequences, under 5% of them found a single time. The biggest ten clones account for approximately 25% of the sample. The source material was CD4+ T cells from blood. Every receptor here comes from a woman between 35 and 50 years old in good health.

This clonotype appeared many times. One end of the junction fails to match germline, which may point to a read error. The rearrangement uses TRBV29-1 and TRBJ2-1; 9 bases fit TRBD2. This CDR3 contains 10 residues. Per the germline V gene, CDR1 is SQVTM and CDR2 is ANQGSEA. The CDR3 reads CSVELAGESF. CDR3 DNA: TGCAGCGTTGAATTAGCGGGGGAGTCCTTC.

This clonotype was detected many times. The J gene is TRBJ2-1, the V gene TRBV6-6; 8 nucleotides line up with TRBD2. V shed 2 bases and J 1 base; nucleotides not matched to a gene: 4. Per germline, CDR1 MNHNY and CDR2 SVGAGI (reference sequence). The CDR3 length is 16 residues. As DNA, the CDR3 is TGTGCCAGCAGTTACGTCGGGGGGGTGTCCTACAATGAGCAGTTCTTC. Its translation: CASSYVGGVSYNEQFF.

This clonotype was observed at least ten times. The chain is built from TRBV20-1 and TRBJ1-4; 10 bases match TRBD1. The trim removed 1 base at V and 8 bases at J, leaving 7 bases unmatched. Germline CDR1 is DFQATT and CDR2 is SNEGSKA (reference sequence). The CDR3 contains 15 residues. CDR3: CSARAWGQGQEKLFF. CDR3 nucleotides: TGCAGTGCTAGAGCCTGGGGACAGGGGCAGGAAAAACTGTTTTTT.

This clonotype was seen many times. The chain is built from TRBV18 and TRBJ1-5; D possibly corresponds to TRBD1 (5 bases). The germline CDR1 and CDR2 sequences are KGHSH and LQKENI. This CDR3 spans 16 amino acids. Trimming cost V 6 bases and J 0 bases, with 15 bases left between them. The CDR3 nucleotides are TGTGCCAGCTCCAACCAGAGAGGGACTAGCAATCAGCCCCAGCATTTT. Translated: CASSNQRGTSNQPQHF. Together with reference TRBV18 and TRBJ1-5, the CDR3 gives the full variable domain: NAGVMQNPRHLVRRRGQEARLRCSPMKGHSHVYWYRQLPEEGLKFMVYLQKENIIDESGMPKERFSAEFPKEGPSILRIQQVVRGDSAAYFCASSNQRGTSNQPQHFGDGTRLSIL.

This clonotype was picked up many times. The chain combines TRBV24-1 with TRBJ2-1, with TRBD2 matching over 7 bases. This CDR3 spans 15 amino acids. The ends lost 6 bases at V and 5 bases at J; junction bases unmatched: 9. Per germline, CDR1 KGHDR and CDR2 SFDVKD. The CDR3 sequence: CATSKRDRENNEQFF. CDR3 nucleotides: TGTGCCACCAGTAAGCGGGATCGTGAAAACAATGAGCAGTTCTTC.

This clonotype was observed many times. The chain uses TRBV5-1 and TRBJ2-5, with D unresolved. The CDR3 runs to 14 residues. Trimming pared 0 bases from V and 1 base from J, leaving 7 bases between. CDR1 and CDR2 (germline): SGHRS, YFSETQ. For the CDR3, the DNA is TGCGCCAGCAGCTTGGTCCACAGCCAAGAGACCCAGTACTTC. Translated, it gives CASSLVHSQETQYF.

This clonotype has ten or more counts. This chain connects TRBV5-1 to TRBJ1-6; no firm D call. V was cut by 0 bases and J by 9 bases, with 7 bases left in between. Germline lookup yields CDR1 SGHRS and CDR2 YFSETQ. The CDR3 has 13 amino acids. The CDR3 DNA reads as TGCGCCAGCAGCTTGGCTCGGAGTTCACCCCTCCACTTT. This encodes CASSLARSSPLHF.

This clonotype was seen many times. The chain carries TRBV5-1 and TRBJ2-1; 13 nucleotides line up with TRBD2. Germline assignment: CDR1 SGHRS and CDR2 YFSETQ. CDR3 size: 20 residues. J was trimmed by 2 bases and V by 4 bases; bases with no gene match: 15. The CDR3 DNA reads as TGCGCCAGCAGCCCGCTCTCGACTAGCGGGGGGTTAAAGGCCTACAATGAGCAGTTCTTC. Protein product: CASSPLSTSGGLKAYNEQFF.

At least ten counts were recorded for this clonotype. The rearrangement joins TRBV5-6 to TRBJ2-5; TRBD1 is a possible D gene (6 bases). The germline V and J ends were trimmed by 4 bases and 5 bases, with 15 bases remaining between them. This CDR3 comprises 14 residues. From germline, CDR1 is SGHDT and CDR2 YYEEEE. The CDR3 here is CASSRPTGSETQYF. The CDR3, as DNA: TGTGCCAGCAGCCGCCCCACAGGGTCCGAGACCCAGTACTTC. The whole variable domain, remainder taken from reference TRBV5-6 and TRBJ2-5, is DAGVTQSPTHLIKTRGQQVTLRCSPKSGHDTVSWYQQALGQGPQFIFQYYEEEERQRGNFPDRFSGHQFPNYSSELNVNALLLGDSALYLCASSRPTGSETQYFGPGTRLLVL.

This clonotype was seen ten or more times. The chain employs TRBV2 and TRBJ1-1; 9 positions agree with TRBD1. The CDR3 length is 13 residues. Per germline, CDR1 SNHLY and CDR2 FYNNEI. V gave up 6 bases and J gave up 3 bases; unmatched junction bases: 2. The CDR3 reads CASSGTGYTEAFF. The CDR3 DNA is TGTGCCAGCAGCGGGACAGGGTACACTGAAGCTTTCTTT.

This clonotype was detected many times. The J gene is TRBJ1-1, the V gene TRBV7-8; maybe TRBD1 (5 bases). CDR1 SGHVS and CDR2 FQNEAQ come from the germline V gene. The CDR3 length is 12 residues. Trimming removed 5 bases at V and 11 bases at J, with 15 bases between. The CDR3 region has the DNA TGTGCCAGCAGCGGACAACTGGGGCGGGCTTTCTTT. It encodes CASSGQLGRAFF.

This clonotype was seen repeatedly, ten times or more. The V call is TRBV20-1, the J call TRBJ2-7; 13 bases match TRBD2. The CDR3 is 15 amino acids. The junction had 1 base not matched to a gene; V was cut back by 0 bases and J by 2 bases. The V gene's germline CDR1 is DFQATT and CDR2 SNEGSKA (reference sequence). In nucleotides, the CDR3 is TGCAGTGCTAGAGATGGGACTAGCGGGACCTACGAGCAGTACTTC. The encoded protein is CSARDGTSGTYEQYF.

This clonotype appeared many times. The chain employs TRBV5-1 and TRBJ1-1; TRBD1 matches 8 bases. Germline V CDR1 and CDR2: SGHRS, YFSETQ. The CDR3 length is 15 residues. V gave up 3 bases and J gave up 4 bases; unmatched junction bases: 8. CDR3 amino acids: CASSSDRAPVTEAFF. For the CDR3, the DNA is TGCGCCAGCAGCTCGGACAGGGCCCCTGTCACTGAAGCTTTCTTT.

This clonotype was counted many times. The gene calls are TRBV5-1 and TRBJ2-7; 10 bases map to TRBD2. Germline lookup yields CDR1 SGHRS and CDR2 YFSETQ. The CDR3 runs 15 residues. V trimming: 3 bases; J trimming: 1 base; junction bases outside the gene matches: 4. Written as DNA, the CDR3 is TGCGCCAGCAGCTCCCAGCGGGGGGGTTCCTACGAGCAGTACTTC. Protein sequence: CASSSQRGGSYEQYF. Together with reference TRBV5-1 and TRBJ2-7, the CDR3 gives the full variable domain: KAGVTQTPRYLIKTRGQQVTLSCSPISGHRSVSWYQQTPGQGLQFLFEYFSETQRNKGNFPGRFSGRQFSNSRSEMNVSTLELGDSALYLCASSSQRGGSYEQYFGPGTRLTVT.

This clonotype came up many times. This rearrangement joins TRBV20-1 to TRBJ2-5, with 16 bases aligning to TRBD2. This CDR3 comprises 17 residues. Germline CDR1 and CDR2: DFQATT and SNEGSKA (reference sequence). V gave up 6 bases and J gave up 6 bases; unmatched junction bases: 13. The CDR3 spells CSAAVGLAGGGLKTQYF. The CDR3, as DNA: TGCAGTGCCGCCGTGGGACTAGCGGGGGGGGGGCTAAAGACCCAGTACTTC.

This clonotype was detected ten times or more. The rearrangement links TRBV5-1 to TRBJ2-7; maybe TRBD1 (6 bases). Germline assignment: CDR1 SGHRS and CDR2 YFSETQ. V was shortened by 4 bases and J by 5 bases, with 10 bases between the two germline ends. The CDR3 is 12 amino acids. This chain's CDR3 is CASSVQGHEQYF. The CDR3 DNA is TGCGCCAGCAGCGTCCAGGGGCACGAGCAGTACTTC.

This clonotype was seen many times. This chain joins TRBV3-1 and TRBJ1-1; D remains unclear. CDR3 size: 15 residues. CDR1 and CDR2 from the germline V gene are LGHDT and YNNKEL (reference sequence). Trimming cost V 4 bases and J 3 bases, with 15 bases left between them. In DNA, the CDR3 is TGTGCCAGCAGCCGGCCAGTCAAAGGGTACACTGAAGCTTTCTTT. Its translation is CASSRPVKGYTEAFF.

Ten or more counts support this clonotype. V and J are TRBV14 and TRBJ2-1; D perhaps matches TRBD1 (5 bases). V was clipped by 4 bases and J by 2 bases, with 9 bases between them. Germline V gene sequence: CDR1 SGHDN, CDR2 FVKESK. The CDR3 length is 14 residues. CDR3 in amino acids: CASSPQGTYNEQFF. In DNA form, the CDR3 reads TGTGCCAGCAGCCCCCAGGGAACCTACAATGAGCAGTTCTTC.